Each of the 31 T cell receptor beta chains below was sequenced from the same sample in a study of shared clonotypes between healthy human individuals. The protocol was immunoSEQ multiplex PCR, while the TCRdb copy is restricted to in-frame clones and leaves out a portion. Of approximately 2,300,000 clones detected, about 90% appear once; the ten largest clones hold 0.37%. The sequencing input was naive CD4+ T cells from PBMCs. Documented subset: CD45RA+ positively selected. The receptors shown here come from a man between 18 and 29 years old in good health. Some clones in this sample may be carry-over from other donors' samples.

The chain employs TRBV20-1 and TRBJ2-1; D not resolved. Germline lookup yields CDR1 DFQATT and CDR2 SNEGSKA (reference sequence). The germline V and J ends were trimmed by 3 bases and 4 bases, with 4 bases remaining between them. The CDR3 has 11 residues. CDR3 protein: CSASHYNEQFF. Here the CDR3 DNA reads TGCAGTGCTAGCCATTACAATGAGCAGTTCTTC.

V usage is TRBV5-1 and J usage is TRBJ1-1; the D gene is possibly TRBD1 (5 bases). The CDR3 sequence is 14 residues long. Trimming stripped 4 bases from V and 6 bases from J, with 16 bases between. Germline loops: CDR1 SGHRS, CDR2 YFSETQ. The CDR3 DNA is TGCGCCAGCAGCAAAACCGGGACCCCATCTGAAGCTTTCTTT. Its protein product is CASSKTGTPSEAFF.

This clone was observed a few times. This rearrangement joins TRBV2 to TRBJ1-2; D unresolved. The CDR3 runs 12 residues. Germline V gene data show CDR1 as SNHLY and CDR2 as FYNNEI. Between the trimmed V and J ends, which lost 7 bases and 8 bases, there was a span of 14 bases. CDR3 sequence: CASKPHVIGYTF. The CDR3 coding sequence is TGTGCCAGCAAACCACACGTTATAGGCTACACCTTC.

V usage is TRBV27 and J usage is TRBJ2-1, with D perhaps given as TRBD1 or TRBD2 (5 bases each). The CDR3 covers 17 residues. Trimming removed 5 bases at V and 3 bases at J, with 20 bases between. Germline V gene lookup returns CDR1 MNHEY and CDR2 SMNVEV (reference sequence). In DNA, the CDR3 is TGTGCCAGCAGTCCCCCAGCCCGGGGCCTTTACTACAATGAGCAGTTCTTC. It is translated as CASSPPARGLYYNEQFF.

The V call is TRBV5-5, the J call TRBJ2-1, with D uncertain. The CDR3 extends over 15 amino acids. Germline V CDR1 and CDR2: SGHKS, YYEKEE (reference sequence). The V end lost 0 bases, the J end lost 2 bases, and 9 bases lay between the germline ends. CDR3: CASSLGPETYNEQFF. CDR3 coding DNA: TGTGCCAGCAGCTTGGGGCCGGAGACCTACAATGAGCAGTTCTTC.

This sequence joins TRBV5-4 and TRBJ2-1; the D gene is possibly TRBD2 (5 bases). V dropped 4 bases and J dropped 2 bases, with 16 bases sitting between them. The CDR3 has 16 amino acids. Germline V gives CDR1 SGHNT, CDR2 YYREEE (reference sequence). The CDR3 DNA is TGTGCCAGCAGCATGGCTCGGAGCGGAACCTACAATGAGCAGTTCTTC. Translating it yields CASSMARSGTYNEQFF.

The V call is TRBV5-1, the J call TRBJ2-7, with D unresolved. Germline V lookup: CDR1 SGHRS, CDR2 YFSETQ. Trimming left V 1 base short and J 7 bases short, with 21 bases between. The CDR3 is 16 amino acids. The CDR3 is CASSLSPKTHTNEQYF. DNA for the CDR3: TGCGCCAGCAGCTTGTCTCCCAAGACACATACGAATGAGCAGTACTTC.

This chain joins TRBV5-1 and TRBJ2-7, with 14 bases fitting TRBD2. This CDR3 is 17 amino acids long. V was pared by 3 bases and J by 1 base, with 6 bases of the junction left unmatched. Germline CDR1 is SGHRS and CDR2 is YFSETQ. The CDR3 loop is CASSSGTSGSASYEQYF. Written as DNA, the CDR3 is TGCGCCAGCAGCTCGGGGACTAGCGGGAGTGCGTCCTACGAGCAGTACTTC.

V and J are TRBV27 and TRBJ2-3; 7 nucleotides match TRBD1. This CDR3 comprises 19 residues. With 6 bases clipped from V and 6 bases from J, the junction kept 24 bases outside the gene matches. The germline gives CDR1 MNHEY, CDR2 SMNVEV (reference sequence). CDR3 sequence (DNA): TGTGCCAGCAGATCTAAGGCGGTGACAGGGTTGGTGCTCACGGATACGCAGTATTTT. It translates to CASRSKAVTGLVLTDTQYF.

This chain uses TRBV5-1 with TRBJ2-1, with 10 bases aligning to TRBD1. Germline CDR1 reads SGHRS; CDR2 reads YFSETQ. The CDR3 is 13 residues long. Unmatched junction bases numbered 4, after V lost 4 bases and J lost 9 bases. CDR3 coding DNA: TGCGCCAGCAGCCAGACAGGGGGCGGTGAGCAGTTCTTC. The encoded protein is CASSQTGGGEQFF. Full variable domain (outside the CDR3, taken from reference TRBV5-1 and TRBJ2-1): KAGVTQTPRYLIKTRGQQVTLSCSPISGHRSVSWYQQTPGQGLQFLFEYFSETQRNKGNFPGRFSGRQFSNSRSEMNVSTLELGDSALYLCASSQTGGGEQFFGPGTRLTVL.

The chain recombines TRBV5-1 with TRBJ2-3; 16 nucleotides line up with TRBD2. V lost 7 bases and J lost 4; bases outside the gene matches: 12. CDR1 is SGHRS, CDR2 YFSETQ, per germline. The CDR3 extends over 18 amino acids. The CDR3 coding sequence is TGCGCCAGCTCACTCGGGGGACTAGCGGGAGGGGATGCAGATACGCAGTATTTT. Translated, it gives CASSLGGLAGGDADTQYF.

The rearrangement links TRBV4-1 to TRBJ2-2; 7 positions match TRBD2. Trimming took 4 bases from V and 2 from J; bases not matched to a gene: 10. The CDR3 extends over 17 amino acids. From germline, CDR1 is MGHRA and CDR2 YSYEKL. CDR3 nucleotides: TGCGCCAGCAGCCGAATAAGGACTAGACGAAACACCGGGGAGCTGTTTTTT. Translating gives CASSRIRTRRNTGELFF.

This sequence joins TRBV28 and TRBJ2-7; the match to TRBD1 covers 7 bases. The J segment lost 3 bases and the V segment lost 2 bases, leaving 4 bases of the junction unmatched. CDR3 length: 14 residues. Germline V lookup: CDR1 MDHEN, CDR2 SYDVKM. CDR3 DNA sequence: TGTGCCAGCAGTTTAGCCAGGGGGTTCTACGAGCAGTACTTC. As protein: CASSLARGFYEQYF. Drawing the rest from reference TRBV28 and TRBJ2-7, the complete variable domain is DVKVTQSSRYLVKRTGEKVFLECVQDMDHENMFWYRQDPGLGLRLIYFSYDVKMKEKGDIPEGYSVSREKKERFSLILESASTNQTSMYLCASSLARGFYEQYFGPGTRLTVT.

The J gene is TRBJ2-3, the V gene TRBV4-1; D may match TRBD1 or TRBD2 (8 bases each). With 4 bases removed from V and 5 bases from J, the gap between germline ends came to 28 bases. The CDR3 is 19 amino acids. Germline-derived CDR1 and CDR2 are MGHRA and YSYEKL. CDR3 sequence: CASSLRGPGGLGRGDTQYF. In DNA form, the CDR3 reads TGCGCCAGCAGCCTCAGGGGGCCGGGAGGGCTAGGAAGAGGAGATACGCAGTATTTT.

V is TRBV28 and J is TRBJ2-7, with D possibly being TRBD1 (6 bases). The CDR3 totals 12 residues. Germline CDR1 reads MDHEN; CDR2 reads SYDVKM. With 4 bases removed from V and 5 bases from J, the gap between germline ends came to 9 bases. Here the CDR3 reads CASSSGVDEQYF. The CDR3 DNA follows: TGTGCCAGCAGTTCAGGGGTGGACGAGCAGTACTTC.

DNA for the CDR3: TGTGCCAGCAGTGAAGGGCGCCATCCTAAAGAGACCCAGTACTTC. Translation gives CASSEGRHPKETQYF. The V and J genes are TRBV2 and TRBJ2-5; no clear D gene. V lost 1 base to trimming and J lost 3 bases, with 12 bases between them. CDR3 length: 15 amino acids. Germline V CDR1 and CDR2: SNHLY, FYNNEI.

The genes are TRBV6-5 and TRBJ2-1; the D gene could be TRBD1 or TRBD2 (6 bases each). Trimming took 2 bases from V and 10 from J, leaving 21 bases between them. There are 16 residues in the CDR3. Germline V gene data show CDR1 as MNHEY and CDR2 as SVGAGI. Here the CDR3 DNA reads TGTGCCAGCAGTTACGAGTCCCCGGGAGTGAGGGGGGAGCAGTTCTTC. Its translation: CASSYESPGVRGEQFF.

This rearrangement joins TRBV7-6 to TRBJ2-3; 8 nucleotides align to TRBD2. Germline values: CDR1 SGHVS, CDR2 FNYEAQ. J was trimmed by 4 bases and V by 1 base; bases with no gene match: 4. CDR3 length: 15 amino acids. Here the CDR3 reads CASSLVGTSADTQYF. The CDR3 nucleotides are TGTGCCAGCAGCTTAGTGGGGACTAGTGCAGATACGCAGTATTTT.

V usage is TRBV5-6 and J usage is TRBJ1-1, with D possibly being TRBD1 (5 bases). V lost 2 bases and J 7 bases, leaving 15 bases between the germline ends. The CDR3 has 14 amino acids. Germline values: CDR1 SGHDT, CDR2 YYEEEE. CDR3 DNA: TGTGCCAGCAGCTTCCAGACAGAGTCCTATGAAGCTTTCTTT. It yields the protein CASSFQTESYEAFF.

The V call is TRBV19, the J call TRBJ1-4; D gene uncertain. Germline CDR1 LNHDA, CDR2 SQIVND (reference sequence). The V end was cut by 5 bases, the J end by 5 bases, with 15 bases between. This CDR3 has 15 residues. CDR3 amino acids: CASSHLAGFNEKLFF. In DNA form, the CDR3 reads TGTGCCAGTAGTCATTTGGCGGGCTTCAATGAAAAACTGTTTTTT.

The genes are TRBV6-1 and TRBJ2-7; D call uncertain. Germline CDR1 reads MNHNS; CDR2 reads SASEGT. The length of the CDR3 is 14 residues. Trimming pared 3 bases from V and 0 bases from J, leaving 9 bases between. The CDR3 protein is CASSESSYSYEQYF. The CDR3 DNA is TGTGCCAGCAGTGAGAGCTCATACTCCTACGAGCAGTACTTC.

The chain combines TRBV7-3 with TRBJ1-2, with 9 bases aligning to TRBD1. Germline lookup yields CDR1 SGHTA and CDR2 FQGTGA. There are 17 residues in the CDR3. Trimming removed 5 bases from V and 7 bases from J; junction bases left unmatched: 17. DNA for the CDR3: TGTGCCAGCAGCCCGAACCCGGGACAGGGCTCCCGTGGTGGCTACACCTTC. Its protein product is CASSPNPGQGSRGGYTF.

The chain links TRBV5-4 to TRBJ2-7; no clear D gene. The germline V gene has CDR1 SGHNT and CDR2 YYREEE (reference sequence). Trimming pared 5 bases from V and 2 bases from J, leaving 17 bases between. This CDR3 has 15 amino acids. CDR3 nucleotide sequence: TGTGCCAGCAGACCAGTTTCTTCCTCAACCTACGAGCAGTACTTC. Translated, it gives CASRPVSSSTYEQYF. Complete variable domain (other parts from reference TRBV5-4 and TRBJ2-7): ETGVTQSPTHLIKTRGQQVTLRCSSQSGHNTVSWYQQALGQGPQFIFQYYREEENGRGNFPPRFSGLQFPNYSSELNVNALELDDSALYLCASRPVSSSTYEQYFGPGTRLTVT.

The V call is TRBV6-1, the J call TRBJ1-5; unclear D gene. The CDR3 sequence is 16 residues long. Germline V gene sequence: CDR1 MNHNS, CDR2 SASEGT. V gave up 1 base and J gave up 6 bases, with 16 bases separating them. The CDR3 nucleotides are TGTGCCAGCAGTGAAGTTTTGAGATTATTGATTCAGCCCCAGCATTTT. This translates into CASSEVLRLLIQPQHF.

V is TRBV6-6 and J is TRBJ1-1; TRBD1 matches 8 bases. Germline values: CDR1 MNHNY, CDR2 SVGAGI (reference sequence). V gave up 2 bases and J gave up 8 bases; unmatched junction bases: 10. The CDR3 has 15 amino acids. The CDR3 region has the DNA TGTGCCAGCAGTTACGGACAGGGTGGATGGTCCGAAGCTTTCTTT. Residues: CASSYGQGGWSEAFF.

Details on this clone: This same CDR3 is encoded by further DNA sequences in the sample. The chain has TRBV28 and TRBJ1-1; 9 nucleotides align to TRBD1. The CDR3 is made up of 14 amino acids. Germline V CDR1 and CDR2: MDHEN, SYDVKM. The V and J ends lost 4 bases and 1 base, in that order; junction bases with no gene match: 1. DNA for the CDR3: TGTGCCAGCAGTTCGGGACAGGGGAACACTGAAGCTTTCTTT. It yields the protein CASSSGQGNTEAFF.

The chain uses TRBV10-1 and TRBJ2-1; TRBD2 matches 9 bases. Germline assignment: CDR1 WNHNN and CDR2 SYGVQD (reference sequence). The CDR3 has 14 residues. V trimming: 2 bases; J trimming: 15 bases; junction bases outside the gene matches: 11. The CDR3 coding sequence is TGCGCCAGCAGTGAGAGGAGTAGCGGGAGTCTACCGTTCTTC. Translation: CASSERSSGSLPFF.

This clone has more than one count but fewer than ten. The chain is built from TRBV23-1 and TRBJ1-1; TRBD1 might be the D (5 bases). TRBV23-1 is an ORF for which the function is uncertain. Trimming removed 6 bases from V and 3 bases from J, with 11 bases in between. There are 13 residues in the CDR3. The CDR3 protein is CASSEGDYTEAFF. Here the CDR3 DNA reads TGCGCCAGCAGCGAAGGGGACTACACTGAAGCTTTCTTT.

This clone was detected only once. The chain carries TRBV18 and TRBJ1-1; D perhaps matches TRBD1 (5 bases). Germline V lookup: CDR1 KGHSH, CDR2 LQKENI. This CDR3 spans 13 amino acids. Between the trimmed V and J ends, which lost 0 bases and 8 bases, there was a span of 10 bases. The CDR3 spells CASSPPTEGEAFF. For the CDR3, the DNA is TGTGCCAGCTCACCACCGACTGAGGGGGAAGCTTTCTTT.

The chain couples TRBV6-1 to TRBJ2-7, with D possibly TRBD2 on 6 matching bases. The CDR3 sequence is 14 residues long. Germline V CDR1 and CDR2: MNHNS, SASEGT. Trimming cost V 8 bases and J 7 bases, with 21 bases left between them. CDR3 protein: CASPKVAGFSEQYF. CDR3 DNA: TGTGCCAGCCCGAAAGTCGCGGGGTTTTCGGAGCAGTACTTC.

The genes are TRBV4-1 and TRBJ1-5, with a possible D match to TRBD1 (6 bases). This CDR3 has 15 residues. The V and J ends lost 1 base and 2 bases respectively, with 9 bases between them. CDR1 and CDR2 from the germline V gene are MGHRA and YSYEKL. In DNA, the CDR3 is TGCGCCAGCAGCCAAGCCTCAGGGGGCAATCAGCCCCAGCATTTT. This codes for CASSQASGGNQPQHF.